This T cell receptor beta chain stems from a study of cytotoxic CD8 clonotypes in ibrutinib-treated CLL. Looking at the study overall: The patients, under 13 relapsed/refractory and fewer than 16 treatment-naive, included about 18 who were IGHV unmutated. On average, each sample had approximately 250,000 productive templates and roughly 95,000 productive rearrangements.

Study conclusions and caveats: Rare overall, public clonotypes shrank or held steady under therapy.

The sample holds a few counts of this clone. Antigen unknown. Researchers set a sequencing depth target of 1 in 200,000 to 1 in 1 million T cells. Repertoires were generated with immunoSEQ multiplex PCR, while TCRdb's copy carries only in-frame clones and drops some. The sample holds about 270,000 clones, about 72% seen once. The germline V gene encodes CDR1 MNHEY and CDR2 SMNVEV (reference sequence). Trimming shortened V by 9 bases and J by 1 base, and 12 bases separated the two germline ends. The CDR3 sequence is 13 residues long. The sample was PBMCs, taken at disease progression, from a patient treated with ibrutinib. This sequence originates from a human donor with chronic lymphocytic leukemia. V usage is TRBV27 and J usage is TRBJ1-1; the D gene is possibly TRBD1 (6 bases). CDR3 DNA sequence: TGTGCCAGAGAATTACAGGGGAACACTGAAGCTTTCTTT. It yields the protein CARELQGNTEAFF.